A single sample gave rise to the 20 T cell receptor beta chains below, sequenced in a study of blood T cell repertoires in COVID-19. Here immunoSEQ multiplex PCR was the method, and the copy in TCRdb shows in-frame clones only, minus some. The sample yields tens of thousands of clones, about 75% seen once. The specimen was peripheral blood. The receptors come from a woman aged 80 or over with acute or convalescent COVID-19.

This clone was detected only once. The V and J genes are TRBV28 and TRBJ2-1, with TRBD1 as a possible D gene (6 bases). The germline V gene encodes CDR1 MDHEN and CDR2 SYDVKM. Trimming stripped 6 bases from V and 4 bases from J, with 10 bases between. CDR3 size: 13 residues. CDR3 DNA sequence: TGTGCCAGCAGACGGACAGTTTACAATGAGCAGTTCTTC. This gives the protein CASRRTVYNEQFF.

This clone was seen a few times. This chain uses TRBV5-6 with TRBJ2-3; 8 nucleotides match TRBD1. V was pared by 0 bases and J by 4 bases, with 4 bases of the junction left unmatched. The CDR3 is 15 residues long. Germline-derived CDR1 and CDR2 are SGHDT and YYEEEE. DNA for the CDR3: TGTGCCAGCAGCTTGGAGACAGGGGTCCCAGATACGCAGTATTTT. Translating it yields CASSLETGVPDTQYF.

DNA for the CDR3: TGTGCCAGCAGCATGGGACAGGGAGAAAATCAGCCCCAGCATTTT. The encoded protein is CASSMGQGENQPQHF. V usage is TRBV6-5 and J usage is TRBJ1-5, with TRBD1 identical over 9 bases. J gave up 4 bases and V 6 bases, and 7 bases lay outside the gene matches. The CDR3 has 15 amino acids. CDR1 MNHEY and CDR2 SVGAGI come from the germline V gene.

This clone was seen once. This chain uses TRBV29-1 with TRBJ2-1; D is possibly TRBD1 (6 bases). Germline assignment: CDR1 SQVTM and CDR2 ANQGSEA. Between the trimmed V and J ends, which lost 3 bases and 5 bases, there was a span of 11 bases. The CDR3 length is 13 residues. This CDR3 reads CSVDRGQNNEQFF. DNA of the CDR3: TGCAGCGTTGATCGCGGACAGAACAATGAGCAGTTCTTC.

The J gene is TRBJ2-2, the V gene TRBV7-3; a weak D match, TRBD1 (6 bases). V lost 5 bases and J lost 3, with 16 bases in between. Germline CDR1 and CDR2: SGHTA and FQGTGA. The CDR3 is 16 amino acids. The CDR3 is CASSPTRTADTGELFF. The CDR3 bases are TGTGCCAGCAGCCCTACCCGGACAGCAGACACCGGGGAGCTGTTTTTT.

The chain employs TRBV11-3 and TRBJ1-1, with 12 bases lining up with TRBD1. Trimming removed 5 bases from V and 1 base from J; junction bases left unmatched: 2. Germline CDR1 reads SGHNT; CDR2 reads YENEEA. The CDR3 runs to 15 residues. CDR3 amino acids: CASSPGQGANTEAFF. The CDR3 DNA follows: TGTGCCAGCAGCCCGGGACAGGGGGCGAACACTGAAGCTTTCTTT.

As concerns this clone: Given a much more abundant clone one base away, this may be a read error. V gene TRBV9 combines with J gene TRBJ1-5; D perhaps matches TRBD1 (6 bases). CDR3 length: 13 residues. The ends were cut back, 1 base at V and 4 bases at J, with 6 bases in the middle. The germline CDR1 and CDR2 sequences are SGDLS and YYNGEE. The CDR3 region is CASSVTGNQPQHF. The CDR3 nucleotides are TGTGCCAGCAGCGTAACAGGGAATCAGCCCCAGCATTTT.

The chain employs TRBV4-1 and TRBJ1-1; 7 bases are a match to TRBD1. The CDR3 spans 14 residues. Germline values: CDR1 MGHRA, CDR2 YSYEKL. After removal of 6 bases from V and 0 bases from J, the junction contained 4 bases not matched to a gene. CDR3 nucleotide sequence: TGCGCCAGCAGTTACAGGGGCATGAACACTGAAGCTTTCTTT. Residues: CASSYRGMNTEAFF.

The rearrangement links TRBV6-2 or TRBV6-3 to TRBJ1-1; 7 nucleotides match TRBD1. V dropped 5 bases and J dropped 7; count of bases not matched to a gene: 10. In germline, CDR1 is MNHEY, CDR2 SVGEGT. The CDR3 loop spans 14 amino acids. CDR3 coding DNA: TGTGCCAGCAGTGACAGGGCCCCTTTGGGTGAAGCTTTCTTT. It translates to CASSDRAPLGEAFF.

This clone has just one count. Here the CDR3 DNA reads TGTGCCAGCAGTTACGACAGTTTAGGGACCCAGTACTTC. Translation: CASSYDSLGTQYF. The chain links TRBV6-6 to TRBJ2-5, with D possibly being TRBD1 (5 bases). This CDR3 has 13 residues. The V and J ends lost 2 bases and 7 bases respectively, with 11 bases between them. Germline CDR1 is MNHNY and CDR2 is SVGAGI (reference sequence).

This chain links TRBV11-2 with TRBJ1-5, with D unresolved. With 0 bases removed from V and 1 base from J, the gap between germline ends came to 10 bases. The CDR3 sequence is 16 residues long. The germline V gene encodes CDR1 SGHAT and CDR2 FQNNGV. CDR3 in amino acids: CASSLDSGQSNQPQHF. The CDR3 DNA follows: TGTGCCAGCAGCTTAGATTCTGGCCAGAGCAATCAGCCCCAGCATTTT.

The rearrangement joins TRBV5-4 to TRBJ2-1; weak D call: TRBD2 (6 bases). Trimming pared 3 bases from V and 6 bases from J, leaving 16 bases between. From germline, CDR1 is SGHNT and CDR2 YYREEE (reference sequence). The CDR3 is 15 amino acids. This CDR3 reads CASSSGVASSNEQFF. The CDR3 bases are TGTGCCAGCAGCTCGGGGGTAGCCAGTAGCAATGAGCAGTTCTTC.

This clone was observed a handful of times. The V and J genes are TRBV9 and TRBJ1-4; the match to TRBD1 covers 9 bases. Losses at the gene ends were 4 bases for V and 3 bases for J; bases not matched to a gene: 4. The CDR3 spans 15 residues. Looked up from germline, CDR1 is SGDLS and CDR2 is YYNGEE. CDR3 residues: CASSTNRGPNEKLFF. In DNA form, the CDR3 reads TGTGCCAGCAGCACCAACAGGGGGCCTAATGAAAAACTGTTTTTT.

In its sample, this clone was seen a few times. CDR3 amino acids: CASSVSPLGAEQYF. Written as DNA, the CDR3 is TGTGCCAGCAGCGTTAGCCCTCTGGGGGCCGAGCAGTACTTC. The V and J genes are TRBV9 and TRBJ2-7; D might be TRBD1 (6 bases). This CDR3 spans 14 amino acids. Germline assignment: CDR1 SGDLS and CDR2 YYNGEE. Trimming removed 2 bases at V and 6 bases at J, with 15 bases between.

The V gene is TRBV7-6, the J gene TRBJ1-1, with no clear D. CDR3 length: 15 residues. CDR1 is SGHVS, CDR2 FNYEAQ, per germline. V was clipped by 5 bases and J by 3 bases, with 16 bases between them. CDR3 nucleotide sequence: TGTGCCAGCAGCCCCCGGCGGGGTAGCGACACTGAAGCTTTCTTT. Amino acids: CASSPRRGSDTEAFF. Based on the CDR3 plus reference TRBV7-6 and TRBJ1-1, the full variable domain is GAGVSQSPRYKVTKRGQDVALRCDPISGHVSLYWYRQALGQGPEFLTYFNYEAQQDKSGLPNDRFSAERPEGSISTLTIQRTEQRDSAMYRCASSPRRGSDTEAFFGQGTRLTVV.

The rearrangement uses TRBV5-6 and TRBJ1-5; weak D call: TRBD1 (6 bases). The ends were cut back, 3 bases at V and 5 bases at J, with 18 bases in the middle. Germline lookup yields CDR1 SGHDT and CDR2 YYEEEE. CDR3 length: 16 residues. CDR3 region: CASSYRTARIYQPQHF. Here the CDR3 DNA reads TGTGCCAGCAGCTACAGGACAGCCCGTATTTATCAGCCCCAGCATTTT. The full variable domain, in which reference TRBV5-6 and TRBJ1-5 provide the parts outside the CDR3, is DAGVTQSPTHLIKTRGQQVTLRCSPKSGHDTVSWYQQALGQGPQFIFQYYEEEERQRGNFPDRFSGHQFPNYSSELNVNALLLGDSALYLCASSYRTARIYQPQHFGDGTRLSIL.

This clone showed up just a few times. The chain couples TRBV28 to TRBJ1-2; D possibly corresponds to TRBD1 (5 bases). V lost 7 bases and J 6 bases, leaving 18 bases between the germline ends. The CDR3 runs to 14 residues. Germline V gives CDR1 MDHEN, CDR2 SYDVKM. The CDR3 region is CASTSLRRGNGYTF. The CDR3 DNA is TGTGCCAGCACCTCTCTTCGAAGGGGCAATGGCTACACCTTC.

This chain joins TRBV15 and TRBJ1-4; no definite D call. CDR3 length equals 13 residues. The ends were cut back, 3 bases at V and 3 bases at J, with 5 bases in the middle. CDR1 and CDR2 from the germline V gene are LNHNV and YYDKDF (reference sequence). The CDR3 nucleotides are TGTGCCACCAGCAGGAGGGCTAATGAAAAACTGTTTTTT. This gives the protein CATSRRANEKLFF.

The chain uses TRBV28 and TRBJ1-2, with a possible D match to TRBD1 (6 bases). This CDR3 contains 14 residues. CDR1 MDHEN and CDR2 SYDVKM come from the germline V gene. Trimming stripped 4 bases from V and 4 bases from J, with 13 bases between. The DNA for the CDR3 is TGTGCCAGCAGTTCGGACAGTCTTGGCTATGGCTACACCTTC. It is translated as CASSSDSLGYGYTF.

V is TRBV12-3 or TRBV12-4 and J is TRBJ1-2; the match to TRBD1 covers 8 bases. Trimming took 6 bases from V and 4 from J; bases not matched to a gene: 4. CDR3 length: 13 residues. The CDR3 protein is CASSPDRAYGYTF. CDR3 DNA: TGTGCCAGCAGCCCGGACAGGGCCTATGGCTACACCTTC.